This entry concerns a single T cell receptor (beta chain). Its antigen target is currently unknown. The CDR3, cysteine through phenylalanine, is 12 amino acids long. DNA is not recorded here. Sequences MDHEN (CDR1) and SYDVKM (CDR2) are obtained from the germline V gene. This record belongs to a study of CXCR3-negative and CXCR3-positive naive CD8 T cells (dated by TCRdb to the late 2010s). Looking at the study overall: In total, approximately 140 million TRB reads were obtained, which works out to roughly 1.5 +/- 0.3 million reads per library. Diversity and physicochemical repertoire analyses covered about a dozen donors pooled from two independent experiments. TRBV-TRBJ cluster analysis included naive subsets from several donors and memory cells from 3 donors. The investigation overall reported the following: Because surface CD5, which is linked to self-reactivity in mice, was comparable between the naive subsets, TCR interaction strength was also inferred from TRB CDR3 physicochemical properties. Freshly isolated PBMCs were used for most assays because CXCR3 expression partially decreased after cryopreservation. TRB CDR3s from CXCR3-positive naive cells showed higher hydrophobicity (lower Kidera factor 4), lower energy, and higher strength and volume indices than CXCR3-negative naive cells. Both naive subsets had comparably high repertoire diversity, while memory CD8+ T cells had much lower repertoire diversity. Similar TRBV-TRBJ usage was shown by naive CXCR3-negative and CXCR3-positive cells from the same donor, whereas distinct patterns were shown by memory cells.

The sequencer was a NextSeq 550. The Human TCR Profiling Kit (MiLaboratory) was used to make UMI-labeled 5' RACE TRB cDNA libraries. cDNA synthesis used the entire amount of extracted RNA, and PCR amplification then used the entire amount of cDNA produced. Libraries were prepared in parallel with an identical number of PCR cycles. Per the authors' processing: About 53,000 +/- 9,400 unique UMI-labeled TRB cDNA molecules per library were extracted with MIGEC and MiXCR, with at least two reads per UMI required. Each library averaged about 38,000 +/- 11,000 functional in-frame TRB CDR3 nucleotide clonotypes without stop codons. After downsampling to 5000 UMI-labeled TRB molecules per sample, diversity metrics such as normalized Shannon-Wiener and Chao1 were calculated in VDJtools. For the central five CDR3 residues, VDJtools calculated physicochemical properties weighted by clonotype size, namely interaction energy, strength, volume and Kidera factor 4. The reads underwent TCRdb reprocessing, giving one record for each CDR3 protein sequence and no DNA. TCRdb, not the original authors, processed these V and J calls. This sample's table contains fewer than 65,000 distinct CDR3 sequences. Around 5% of the sample rests with the top ten.

For every CD8+ T cell subset, 300,000 cells were flow-sorted straight into RLT lysis buffer, and each subset was sorted in triplicate. To exclude memory contaminants, naive CD8+ T cells were stringently defined as CD45RO-CCR7+CD27+CD95-. Using standard density gradient centrifugation, peripheral blood mononuclear cells were isolated from buffy coats. A FACSAria III was used to flow-sort naive CD8+ T cells into CXCR3-negative and CXCR3-positive populations. An RNeasy Mini Kit was used to extract total RNA from the sorted cells. The origin of this receptor is a human donor in good health. Some clones in this sample may be carry-over from other donors' samples. Recombination linked TRBV28 to TRBJ2-7. Sequencing was carried out using naive CXCR3+ CD8+ T cells from blood. This sample's cell subset or site label indicates: CD45RO-CCR7+CD27+CD95- naive CD8+ T cells expressing CXCR3 (TNR3+). The CDR3: CASKTASYEQYF.